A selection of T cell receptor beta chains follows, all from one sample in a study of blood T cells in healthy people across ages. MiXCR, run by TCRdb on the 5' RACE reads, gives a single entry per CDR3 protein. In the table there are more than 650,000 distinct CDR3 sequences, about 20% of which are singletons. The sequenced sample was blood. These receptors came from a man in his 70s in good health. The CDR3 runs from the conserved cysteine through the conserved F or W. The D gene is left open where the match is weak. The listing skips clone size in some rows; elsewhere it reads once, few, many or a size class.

TGTGCCAGCACACAGGCCTACGAGCAGTACTTC CASTQAYEQYF TRBV11-2 - - TRBJ2-7
TGTGCCAGCAGTTTGGCGGCCCCCAGCCTTGGCTACACCTTC CASSLAAPSLGYTF TRBV12-3/TRBV12-4 few - TRBJ1-2
TGTGCCAGCAGGACTAGCGGGACCCCCTACGAGCAGTACTTC CASRTSGTPYEQYF TRBV12-3/TRBV12-4 - TRBD2 TRBJ2-7
TGTGCCAGCAACCCCTTAACTAGGGGGCTTGACTTTGAGCAGTTCTTC CASNPLTRGLDFEQFF TRBV2 - TRBD1 TRBJ2-1
TGCGCCAGCAGTCTAGCGGGAGCGAGCAATGAGCAGTTCTTC CASSLAGASNEQFF TRBV10-2 few TRBD2 TRBJ2-1
TGTGCCAGCAGCCGCGCCTCCCCGCTCCCCTACGAGCAGTACTTC CASSRASPLPYEQYF TRBV5-5 few - TRBJ2-7
TGTGCCAGCAAAAATCTAGCGGGGGGTCGATTCTACAATGAGCAGTTCTTC CASKNLAGGRFYNEQFF TRBV6-1 - TRBD2 TRBJ2-1
TGTGCCAGCAGTTACCGGGGAGAGATGGGCAATCAGCCCCAGCATTTT CASSYRGEMGNQPQHF TRBV6-6 - - TRBJ1-5
TGTGCCAGCAGCCCTCGGGGGGTCAGGGAGACCCAGTACTTC CASSPRGVRETQYF TRBV3-1 - TRBD2 TRBJ2-5
TGTGCCAGCTCACCTTCGGTCCCCGGCTACGAGCAGTACTTC CASSPSVPGYEQYF TRBV18 few - TRBJ2-7
TGTGCCAGCAGTTACCCGAGCAGGGGCGGACAGGGGAAGACAGATACGCAGTATTTT CASSYPSRGGQGKTDTQYF TRBV6-2/TRBV6-3 - TRBD1 TRBJ2-3
TGTGCCAGCAGTACCAGACAGGGGGCCTATGGCTACACCTTC CASSTRQGAYGYTF TRBV12-3/TRBV12-4 - TRBD1 TRBJ1-2
TGTGCCAGCAGTTACGGGACTGAAGAGACCCAGTACTTC CASSYGTEETQYF TRBV12-3/TRBV12-4 - - TRBJ2-5
TGTGCCAGCAGGTCTAGCGGGAGCTCCTACAATGAGCAGTTCTTC CASRSSGSSYNEQFF TRBV7-2 many TRBD2 TRBJ2-1